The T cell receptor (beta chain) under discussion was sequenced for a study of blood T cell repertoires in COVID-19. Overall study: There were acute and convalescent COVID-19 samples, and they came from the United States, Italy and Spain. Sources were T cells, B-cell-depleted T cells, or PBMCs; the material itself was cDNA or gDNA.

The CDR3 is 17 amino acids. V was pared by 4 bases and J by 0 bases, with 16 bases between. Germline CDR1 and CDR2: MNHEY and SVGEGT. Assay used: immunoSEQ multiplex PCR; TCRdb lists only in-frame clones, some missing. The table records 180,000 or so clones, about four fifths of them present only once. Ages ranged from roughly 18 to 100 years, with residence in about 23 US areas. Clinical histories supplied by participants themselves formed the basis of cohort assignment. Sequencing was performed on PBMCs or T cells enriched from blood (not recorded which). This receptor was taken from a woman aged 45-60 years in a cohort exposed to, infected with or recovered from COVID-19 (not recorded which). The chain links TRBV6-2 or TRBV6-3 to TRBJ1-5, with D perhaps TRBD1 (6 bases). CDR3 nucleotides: TGTGCCAGCAGTTCCATAGCTGACAGGAATAGCAATCAGCCCCAGCATTTT. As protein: CASSSIADRNSNQPQHF.